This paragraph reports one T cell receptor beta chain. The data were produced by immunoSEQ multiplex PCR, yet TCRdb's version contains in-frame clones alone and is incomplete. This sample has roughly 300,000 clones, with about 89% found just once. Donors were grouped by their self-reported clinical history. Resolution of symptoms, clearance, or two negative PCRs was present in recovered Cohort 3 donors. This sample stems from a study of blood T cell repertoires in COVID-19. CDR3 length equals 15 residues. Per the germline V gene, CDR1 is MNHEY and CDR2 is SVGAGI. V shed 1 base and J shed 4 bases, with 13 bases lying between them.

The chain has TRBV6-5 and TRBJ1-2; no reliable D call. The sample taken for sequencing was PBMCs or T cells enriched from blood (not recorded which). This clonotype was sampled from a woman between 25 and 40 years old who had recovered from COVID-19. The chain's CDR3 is CASSYFPGSPYGYTF. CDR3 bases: TGTGCCAGCAGTTACTTTCCGGGGTCCCCCTATGGCTACACCTTC.